A selection of T cell receptor beta chains follows, all from one sample in a study of T cell repertoires in cytomegalovirus infection. MiXCR was run by TCRdb on the reads, yielding one entry per CDR3 protein. The sample has almost 550,000 distinct CDR3 sequences, approximately 15% seen once. The material sequenced was CD8+ T cells from PBMCs. These receptors all stem from a human donor in good health (CMV status not recorded). Some clones in this sample may be carry-over from other donors' samples. Each CDR3 is given with its conserved first and last residue. A D gene is named only where the DNA matches it firmly. Size is stated for part of the rows, as once, few or many counts, or as a class when the clone is expanded.

abundance	v_gene	d_gene	j_gene	CDR3aa	CDR3nt
-	TRBV6-1	-	TRBJ1-1	CASIPRVGGLPNTEAFF	TGTGCCAGCATCCCCCGGGTCGGGGGGCTACCGAACACTGAAGCTTTCTTT
-	TRBV18	-	TRBJ1-2	CASSPPALQGYTF	TGTGCCAGCTCACCACCGGCGCTGCAGGGCTACACCTTC
-	TRBV20-1	TRBD1	TRBJ1-1	CSARDPAGQGETEAFF	TGCAGTGCTAGAGACCCCGCCGGACAGGGGGAAACTGAAGCTTTCTTT
few	TRBV2	TRBD2	TRBJ2-7	CASSEALAGGYEQYF	TGTGCCAGCAGTGAAGCGCTTGCGGGAGGCTACGAGCAGTACTTC
many	TRBV6-1	-	TRBJ2-7	CASSYGRDLSYEQYF	TGTGCCAGCAGCTACGGTCGGGACCTCTCCTACGAGCAGTACTTC
many	TRBV7-9	TRBD1	TRBJ2-7	CASSLTGELDEQYF	TGTGCCAGCAGCCTCACAGGGGAACTGGACGAGCAGTACTTC
many	TRBV7-6	TRBD1	TRBJ1-2	CASSWPGGERQGSGYTF	TGTGCCAGCAGCTGGCCCGGAGGGGAGCGACAGGGGTCTGGCTACACCTTC
-	TRBV19	-	TRBJ1-2	CASSIRGNNYGYTF	TGTGCCAGTAGTATACGCGGCAATAACTATGGCTACACCTTC
few	TRBV29-1	-	TRBJ2-1	CSVPPGVLGNEQFF	TGCAGCGTGCCCCCGGGGGTGTTGGGCAATGAGCAGTTCTTC
-	TRBV28	TRBD1	TRBJ1-5	CASSLWDRNRNQPTHF	TGTGCAAGCAGTTTGTGGGACAGAAATAGAAATCAGCCCACGCATTTT
many	TRBV7-8	TRBD2	TRBJ2-1	CASSHSGGKYNEQFF	TGTGCCAGCAGCCATAGCGGGGGGAAATACAATGAGCAGTTCTTC
-	TRBV13	TRBD1	TRBJ1-1	CASSFDRGTNTEAFF	TGTGCCAGCAGCTTCGACAGGGGCACGAACACTGAAGCTTTCTTT
-	TRBV28	-	TRBJ2-7	CASSHRGGMKNYEQYF	TGTGCCAGCAGTCATCGAGGGGGGATGAAAAACTACGAGCAGTACTTC
-	TRBV19	-	TRBJ2-3	CASSLMPTDTQYF	TGTGCCAGTAGTCTTATGCCCACAGATACGCAGTATTTT
many	TRBV27	-	TRBJ2-1	CASSLSRTYEQFF	TGTGCCAGCAGTTTGTCCAGAACGTATGAGCAGTTCTTC
-	TRBV6-5	-	TRBJ1-1	CASSYSIQGNTEAFF	TGTGCCAGCAGTTACTCGATCCAGGGGAACACTGAAGCTTTCTTT
many	TRBV12-5	-	TRBJ2-1	CASGSGTSSYNEQFF	TGTGCTAGTGGATCAGGGACGAGCTCCTACAATGAGCAGTTCTTC
many	TRBV7-2	TRBD2	TRBJ2-2	CAPGTSRSGELFF	TGTGCCCCAGGGACTAGCCGGAGCGGGGAGCTGTTTTTT
-	TRBV20-1	TRBD1	TRBJ1-2	CSARDRGQGASGYTF	TGCAGTGCTAGAGACCGGGGACAGGGGGCATCAGGCTACACCTTC
many	TRBV19	-	TRBJ1-3	CATQGSDGNTIYF	TGTGCCACCCAGGGAAGTGATGGAAACACCATATATTTT
-	TRBV5-6	TRBD2	TRBJ2-1	CASSPLAPASSYNEQFF	TGTGCCAGCAGCCCACTAGCGCCCGCCAGCTCCTACAATGAGCAGTTCTTC
few	TRBV2	TRBD1	TRBJ1-2	CASSSLDRVAPNYGYTF	TGTGCCAGCAGTTCCTTGGACAGGGTAGCCCCTAACTATGGCTACACCTTC
few	TRBV4-1	-	TRBJ1-1	CASSQLTELNTEAFF	TGCGCCAGCAGCCAGCTGACAGAGCTGAACACTGAAGCTTTCTTT
-	TRBV28	TRBD2	TRBJ2-3	CASSLQGGSTDTQYF	TGTGCCAGCAGTTTACAGGGAGGGAGCACAGATACGCAGTATTTT
many	TRBV7-8	-	TRBJ2-7	CASSLVLPGTYEQYF	TGTGCCAGCAGCTTAGTCTTACCGGGGACCTACGAGCAGTACTTC
few	TRBV12-3/TRBV12-4	TRBD1	TRBJ1-2	CASSPTRRQGVRYTF	TGTGCCAGCAGCCCAACACGGCGACAGGGTGTGCGCTACACCTTC
few	TRBV19	TRBD1	TRBJ1-6	CASSIDRGNSPLHF	TGTGCCAGTAGTATCGACAGGGGGAACTCACCCCTCCACTTT
few	TRBV6-5	-	TRBJ1-5	CASSSIDSNQPQHF	TGTGCCAGCAGTTCCATTGACAGCAATCAGCCCCAGCATTTT
many	TRBV7-3	-	TRBJ2-6	CASSLRARDINSGANVLTF	TGTGCCAGCAGCTTAAGGGCCCGGGACATCAACTCTGGGGCCAACGTCCTGACTTTC
-	TRBV27	-	TRBJ1-4	CASKGDLAGNEKLFF	TGTGCCAGCAAAGGTGACCTCGCCGGTAATGAAAAACTGTTTTTT
many	TRBV12-3/TRBV12-4	TRBD2	TRBJ2-7	CASSDGLAVHEQYF	TGTGCCAGCAGTGACGGACTAGCGGTCCACGAGCAGTACTTC
many	TRBV7-9	TRBD1	TRBJ1-3	CASSRDSSSGNTIYF	TGTGCCAGCAGCCGGGACAGCTCCTCTGGAAACACCATATATTTT
-	TRBV29-1	-	TRBJ1-1	CSVAGWNTEAFF	TGCAGCGTTGCCGGTTGGAACACTGAAGCTTTCTTT
-	TRBV19	-	TRBJ2-1	CASSSGTGTYNEQFF	TGTGCCAGTAGTTCCGGGACTGGGACCTACAATGAGCAGTTCTTC
-	TRBV19	-	TRBJ2-2	CASRFGSGRTGELFF	TGTGCCAGTAGATTCGGGAGTGGCAGGACCGGGGAGCTGTTTTTT
-	TRBV20-1	-	TRBJ2-1	CSARDHRVSNEQFF	TGCAGTGCTAGAGATCACAGGGTTAGCAATGAGCAGTTCTTC